This TCR beta chain was sequenced in a study of shared clonotypes between healthy human individuals. The overall study: Contributing individuals were two females and a few males aged 18 to 49.

V was clipped by 5 bases and J by 6 bases; unmatched bases: 7. CDR1 is SGHTA, CDR2 FQGNSA, per germline. This CDR3 has 15 residues. Study-wide points: Among non-shared clonotypes, generation probabilities were lower than among those shared by all four donors.

Regarding this clone: No antigen is known for it.

Generated by immunoSEQ multiplex PCR, the TCRdb table keeps only in-frame clones and is missing some. The data show some 1 million clones, about 80% seen once. Material: memory CD4+ T cells sorted from blood. Subset reported: CD45RA-negative fraction. J is TRBJ1-5 and V is TRBV7-2; 10 nucleotides agree with TRBD1. The clonotype originates from a man aged 18-30 years in good health. The CDR3 sequence is CASSLDRGLGQPQHF. The CDR3 coding sequence is TGTGCCAGCAGCCTAGACAGGGGGCTGGGTCAGCCCCAGCATTTT.